The 21 T cell receptor beta chains listed next were all sequenced from one sample in a study of blood T cell repertoires in COVID-19 (dated by TCRdb to between 2020 and 2021). Library method: the immunoSEQ multiplex PCR assay. TCRdb mirrors the immuneACCESS table, restricted to in-frame sequences. Some clones are absent from its copies; in checked studies, under half trace to an unresolved V gene, and the reason for the others is unknown. Within this sample are 84,000 or so clones, with roughly 80% of them counted one time only. Of the sample, roughly a sixth falls within the top ten clones. The specimen sequenced was peripheral blood. The receptors were gathered from a woman aged 80 or over with acute or convalescent COVID-19.

The rearrangement joins TRBV5-6 to TRBJ1-1; 10 nucleotides line up with TRBD1. CDR1 is SGHDT, CDR2 YYEEEE, per germline. This CDR3 contains 17 residues. J lost 0 bases, V lost 0 bases, and 5 bases had no gene match. CDR3 sequence reads: CASSLGDRGLLNTEAFF. The DNA for the CDR3 is TGTGCCAGCAGCTTGGGGGACAGGGGCCTTTTGAACACTGAAGCTTTCTTT.

The CDR3 loop is CSVDDYSGNTIYF. The CDR3 DNA follows: TGCAGCGTTGATGACTACTCTGGAAACACCATATATTTT. V and J are TRBV29-1 and TRBJ1-3; D gene unclear. The CDR3 consists of 13 residues. Germline-derived CDR1 and CDR2 are SQVTM and ANQGSEA. Trimming left V 3 bases short and J 0 bases short, with 6 bases between.

The chain recombines TRBV6-6 with TRBJ2-2; possible D gene TRBD2, 6 bases. The germline V gene has CDR1 MNHNY and CDR2 SVGAGI (reference sequence). Trimming left V 7 bases short and J 5 bases short, with 17 bases between. The CDR3 runs to 15 residues. CDR3 region: CASNQLGGKTGELFF. CDR3 DNA: TGTGCCAGCAATCAACTGGGAGGAAAAACCGGGGAGCTGTTTTTT.

This chain connects TRBV15 to TRBJ1-4; TRBD1 is a possible D gene (6 bases). The CDR3 is 16 amino acids. Per the germline V gene, CDR1 is LNHNV and CDR2 is YYDKDF (reference sequence). V was cut by 0 bases and J by 4 bases, with 12 bases left in between. The chain's CDR3 is CATSREVQGRNEKLFF. The CDR3 nucleotides are TGTGCCACCAGCAGAGAGGTCCAGGGGCGTAATGAAAAACTGTTTTTT. Looking up the rest from reference TRBV15 and TRBJ1-4 gives the full variable domain: DAMVIQNPRYQVTQFGKPVTLSCSQTLNHNVMYWYQQKSSQAPKLLFHYYDKDFNNEADTPDNFQSRRPNTSFCFLDIRSPGLGDTAMYLCATSREVQGRNEKLFFGSGTQLSVL.

The genes are TRBV5-4 and TRBJ2-1, with TRBD2 matching over 7 bases. CDR3 length: 15 amino acids. The V and J ends lost 4 bases and 1 base, in that order; junction bases with no gene match: 5. CDR1 is SGHNT, CDR2 YYREEE, per germline (reference sequence). Here the CDR3 DNA reads TGTGCCAGCAGCAGCGGGACTGTGTCCTACAATGAGCAGTTCTTC. Translating it yields CASSSGTVSYNEQFF.

V is TRBV18 and J is TRBJ2-1, with D possibly being TRBD1 (5 bases). Germline values: CDR1 KGHSH, CDR2 LQKENI. The CDR3 length is 14 residues. Trimming stripped 0 bases from V and 13 bases from J, with 16 bases between. CDR3 sequence (DNA): TGTGCCAGCTCACCACCTGTCGGTGGGGCGCCCCAGTTCTTC. Its protein is CASSPPVGGAPQFF.

This chain connects TRBV30 to TRBJ2-7; D is undetermined. Trimming stripped 4 bases from V and 0 bases from J, with 7 bases between. CDR1 and CDR2 from the germline V gene are GTSNPN and SVGIG (reference sequence). This CDR3 contains 12 residues. The CDR3: CAWTPSSYEQYF. CDR3 sequence (DNA): TGTGCCTGGACGCCGAGCTCCTACGAGCAGTACTTC.

For this clone: Other DNA sequences in this specimen translate into the identical CDR3. This chain links TRBV7-9 with TRBJ1-4, with unresolved D. CDR3 length: 15 amino acids. V lost 1 base to trimming and J lost 0 bases, with 6 bases between them. Per germline, CDR1 SEHNR and CDR2 FQNEAQ (reference sequence). CDR3 in amino acids: CASSLGTATNEKLFF. The CDR3 coding sequence is TGTGCCAGCAGCTTAGGCACAGCAACTAATGAAAAACTGTTTTTT. The entire variable domain, with the rest obtained from reference TRBV7-9 and TRBJ1-4, is as follows: DTGVSQNPRHKITKRGQNVTFRCDPISEHNRLYWYRQTLGQGPEFLTYFQNEAQLEKSRLLSDRFSAERPKGSFSTLEIQRTEQGDSAMYLCASSLGTATNEKLFFGSGTQLSVL.

This sequence joins TRBV10-3 and TRBJ1-4, with D unclear. This CDR3 contains 16 residues. Trimming pared 0 bases from V and 0 bases from J, leaving 8 bases between. From germline, CDR1 is ENHRY and CDR2 SYGVKD. CDR3 coding DNA: TGTGCCATCAGTGAGTCCCGCCAGGCAACTAATGAAAAACTGTTTTTT. It translates to CAISESRQATNEKLFF.

This clone was detected only a few times. The chain combines TRBV2 with TRBJ1-5; the match to TRBD1 covers 7 bases. The CDR3 covers 15 residues. Per germline, CDR1 SNHLY and CDR2 FYNNEI. V shed 9 bases, J shed 0 bases, and the junction held 8 bases outside the gene matches. The CDR3 spells CASSGGTYSNQPQHF. CDR3 nucleotide sequence: TGTGCCAGTTCAGGGGGGACATATAGCAATCAGCCCCAGCATTTT. The variable domain in full, with the rest retrieved from reference TRBV2 and TRBJ1-5, is EPEVTQTPSHQVTQMGQEVILRCVPISNHLYFYWYRQILGQKVEFLVSFYNNEISEKSEIFDDQFSVERPDGSNFTLKIRSTKLEDSAMYFCASSGGTYSNQPQHFGDGTRLSIL.

J is TRBJ2-1 and V is TRBV9, with 8 bases lining up with TRBD2. The CDR3 runs to 15 residues. V was pared by 1 base and J by 7 bases, with 7 bases of the junction left unmatched. Germline CDR1 is SGDLS and CDR2 is YYNGEE. CDR3 sequence: CASSVQSGGINEQFF. DNA for the CDR3: TGTGCCAGCAGCGTACAGAGCGGGGGTATAAATGAGCAGTTCTTC.

The chain couples TRBV7-2 to TRBJ2-6; D gene ambiguous. The CDR3 totals 15 residues. Germline V gene data show CDR1 as SGHTA and CDR2 as FQGNSA. V was clipped by 5 bases and J by 0 bases, with 8 bases between them. The chain's CDR3 is CASSLDSSGANVLTF. The CDR3 bases are TGTGCCAGCAGCCTTGATAGCTCTGGGGCCAACGTCCTGACTTTC.

There are a few counts of this clone. The rearrangement links TRBV4-1 to TRBJ1-3; possible D gene TRBD1, 5 bases. This CDR3 region has 20 residues. V gave up 0 bases and J gave up 1 base, with 22 bases separating them. The germline CDR1 and CDR2 sequences are MGHRA and YSYEKL. CDR3: CASSQESFGQGLKSGNTIYF. In DNA, the CDR3 is TGCGCCAGCAGCCAAGAAAGCTTTGGCCAGGGTTTAAAGTCTGGAAACACCATATATTTT.

V gene TRBV10-3 combines with J gene TRBJ2-1, with TRBD1 matching over 8 bases. This CDR3 has 15 residues. Germline trimming cut 6 bases from V and 3 bases from J; bases unmatched to any gene: 7. CDR1 and CDR2 (germline): ENHRY, SYGVKD. CDR3 in DNA: TGTGCCATCAGCCGACAGGGGAACGACTACAATGAGCAGTTCTTC. Translation: CAISRQGNDYNEQFF.

The chain is built from TRBV21-1 and TRBJ2-1; TRBD1, the table's D call, lacks a check against the DNA. TRBV21-1 is a pseudogene locus. CDR3 length equals 17 residues. The CDR3 DNA is TGTGCCAGCAGCAAAGCGACGAGGCAGGGGTTTGAGAATGAGCAGTTCTTC. As protein: CASSKATRQGFENEQFF.

This clone showed up just once. This chain uses TRBV10-2 with TRBJ2-3, with 8 bases identical to TRBD2. This CDR3 comprises 14 residues. Germline assignment: CDR1 WSHSY and CDR2 SAAADI. Trimming removed 3 bases from V and 4 bases from J; junction bases left unmatched: 3. CDR3 coding DNA: TGCGCCAGCAGTGAAACGGGGGGGGCAGATACGCAGTATTTT. It is translated as CASSETGGADTQYF.

This clone was seen only a few times. The chain employs TRBV19 and TRBJ1-6, with D maybe TRBD1 (6 bases). Germline V gene data show CDR1 as LNHDA and CDR2 as SQIVND (reference sequence). CDR3 length equals 14 residues. The ends were cut back, 6 bases at V and 3 bases at J, with 9 bases in the middle. CDR3 DNA: TGTGCCAGTAGGCGACAGGACTATAATTCACCCCTCCACTTT. Translated: CASRRQDYNSPLHF.

V is TRBV18 and J is TRBJ1-2; D perhaps matches TRBD1 (6 bases). Trimming removed 3 bases from V and 7 bases from J, with 18 bases in between. CDR1 is KGHSH and CDR2 is LQKENI in the germline V gene. The length of the CDR3 is 15 residues. CDR3 nucleotide sequence: TGTGCCAGCTCACCGGAGGACAGTACCGATGCTGGCTACACCTTC. Protein: CASSPEDSTDAGYTF. The whole variable domain, filled in from reference TRBV18 and TRBJ1-2, reads NAGVMQNPRHLVRRRGQEARLRCSPMKGHSHVYWYRQLPEEGLKFMVYLQKENIIDESGMPKERFSAEFPKEGPSILRIQQVVRGDSAAYFCASSPEDSTDAGYTFGSGTRLTVV.

The chain links TRBV12-3 or TRBV12-4 to TRBJ1-2, with D perhaps TRBD1 (6 bases). Between the trimmed V and J ends, which lost 3 bases and 8 bases, there was a span of 13 bases. This CDR3 has 13 residues. The CDR3 is CASSFKGGVGYTF. The DNA of the CDR3 is TGTGCCAGCAGTTTTAAAGGGGGGGTCGGCTACACCTTC.

The chain uses TRBV24-1 and TRBJ1-5; TRBD1 agrees at 7 bases. Germline CDR1 and CDR2: KGHDR and SFDVKD. This CDR3 region has 16 residues. The ends lost 4 bases at V and 2 bases at J; junction bases unmatched: 7. The CDR3 coding sequence is TGTGCCACCAGTGAACACAGGGGCTTGGGCAATCAGCCCCAGCATTTT. Translation: CATSEHRGLGNQPQHF.

This chain uses TRBV6-2 or TRBV6-3 with TRBJ2-7; maybe TRBD2 (5 bases). V lost 2 bases to trimming and J lost 3 bases, with 14 bases between them. The CDR3 is made up of 15 amino acids. Germline CDR1 reads MNHEY; CDR2 reads SVGEGT. The CDR3 DNA follows: TGTGCCAGCAGTTACGGGAGCGCAATTATCTACGAGCAGTACTTC. It encodes CASSYGSAIIYEQYF.